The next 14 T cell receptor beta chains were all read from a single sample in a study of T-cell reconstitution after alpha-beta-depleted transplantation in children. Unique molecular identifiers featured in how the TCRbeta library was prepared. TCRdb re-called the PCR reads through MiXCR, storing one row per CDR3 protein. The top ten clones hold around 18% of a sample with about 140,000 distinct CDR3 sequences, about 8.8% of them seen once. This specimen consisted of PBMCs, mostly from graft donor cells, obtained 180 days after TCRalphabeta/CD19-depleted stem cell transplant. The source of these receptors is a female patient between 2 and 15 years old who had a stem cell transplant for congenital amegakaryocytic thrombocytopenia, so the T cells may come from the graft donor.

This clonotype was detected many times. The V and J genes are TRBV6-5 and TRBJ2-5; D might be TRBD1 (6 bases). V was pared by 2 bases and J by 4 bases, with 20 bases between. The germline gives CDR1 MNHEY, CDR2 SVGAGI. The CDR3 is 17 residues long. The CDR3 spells CASSYPRQVSSVETQYF. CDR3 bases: TGTGCCAGCAGTTACCCCCGACAGGTTTCCTCAGTAGAGACCCAGTACTTC.

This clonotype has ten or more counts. For the CDR3, the DNA is TGTGCCAGCAAGAGGACTAGCGGGAGCCACGAGCAGTACTTC. Its protein product is CASKRTSGSHEQYF. V usage is TRBV6-2 or TRBV6-3 and J usage is TRBJ2-7; 13 nucleotides align to TRBD2. The germline V gene encodes CDR1 MNHEY and CDR2 SVGEGT. CDR3 size: 14 residues. J lost 5 bases, V lost 7 bases, and 5 bases had no gene match.

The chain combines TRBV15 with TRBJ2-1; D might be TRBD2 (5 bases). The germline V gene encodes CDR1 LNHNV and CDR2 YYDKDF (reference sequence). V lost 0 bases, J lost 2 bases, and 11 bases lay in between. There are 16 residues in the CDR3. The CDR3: CATSRDLEAAYNEQFF. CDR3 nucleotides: TGTGCCACCAGCAGAGATTTGGAGGCCGCCTACAATGAGCAGTTCTTC.

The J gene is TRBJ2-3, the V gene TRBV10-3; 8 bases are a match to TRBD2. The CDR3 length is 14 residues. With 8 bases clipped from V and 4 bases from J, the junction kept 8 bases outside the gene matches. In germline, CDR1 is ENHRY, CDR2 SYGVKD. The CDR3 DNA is TGTGCCATCGCTAGTAGCGGGAAATCAGATACGCAGTATTTT. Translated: CAIASSGKSDTQYF.

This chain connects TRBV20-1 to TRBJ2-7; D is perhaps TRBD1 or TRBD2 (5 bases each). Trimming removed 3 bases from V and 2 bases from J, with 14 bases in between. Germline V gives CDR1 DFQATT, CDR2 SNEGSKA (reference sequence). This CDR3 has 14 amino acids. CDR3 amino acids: CSASSGQLTYEQYF. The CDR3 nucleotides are TGCAGTGCTAGTTCGGGGCAGCTAACCTACGAGCAGTACTTC.

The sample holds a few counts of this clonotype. The CDR3 coding sequence is TGTGCCAGTAGCCTCGGGGGGCCCAGCAATCAGCCCCAGCATTTT. It specifies CASSLGGPSNQPQHF. This chain joins TRBV19 and TRBJ1-5; D possibly corresponds to TRBD1 (6 bases). The CDR3 is 15 amino acids. The V gene's germline CDR1 is LNHDA and CDR2 SQIVND (reference sequence). V lost 6 bases and J lost 1, with 13 bases in between. Together with reference TRBV19 and TRBJ1-5, the CDR3 gives the full variable domain: DGGITQSPKYLFRKEGQNVTLSCEQNLNHDAMYWYRQDPGQGLRLIYYSQIVNDFQKGDIAEGYSVSREKKESFPLTVTSAQKNPTAFYLCASSLGGPSNQPQHFGDGTRLSIL.

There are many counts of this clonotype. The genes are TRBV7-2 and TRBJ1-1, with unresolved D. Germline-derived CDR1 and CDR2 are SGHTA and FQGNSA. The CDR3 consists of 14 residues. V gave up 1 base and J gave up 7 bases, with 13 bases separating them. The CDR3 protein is CASSLESGPNEAFF. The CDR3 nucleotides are TGTGCCAGCAGCTTAGAGTCCGGGCCCAATGAAGCTTTCTTT.

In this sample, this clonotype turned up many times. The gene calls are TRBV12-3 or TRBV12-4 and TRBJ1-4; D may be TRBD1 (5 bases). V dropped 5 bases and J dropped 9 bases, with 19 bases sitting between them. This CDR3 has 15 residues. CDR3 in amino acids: CASSDPGRGRKKLFF. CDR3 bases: TGTGCCAGCAGTGACCCCGGACGGGGGAGAAAAAAACTGTTTTTT.

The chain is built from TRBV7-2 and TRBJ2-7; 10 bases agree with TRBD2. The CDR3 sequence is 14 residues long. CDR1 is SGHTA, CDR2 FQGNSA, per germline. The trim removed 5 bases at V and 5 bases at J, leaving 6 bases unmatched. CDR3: CASSPSGRGDEQYF. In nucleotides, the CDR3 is TGTGCCAGCAGCCCCAGCGGGAGGGGCGACGAGCAGTACTTC.

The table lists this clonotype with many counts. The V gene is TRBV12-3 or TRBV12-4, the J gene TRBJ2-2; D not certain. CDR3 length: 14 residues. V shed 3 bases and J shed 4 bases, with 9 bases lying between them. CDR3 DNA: TGTGCCAGCAGTTTGGCTGCCTTCACCGGGGAGCTGTTTTTT. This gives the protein CASSLAAFTGELFF.

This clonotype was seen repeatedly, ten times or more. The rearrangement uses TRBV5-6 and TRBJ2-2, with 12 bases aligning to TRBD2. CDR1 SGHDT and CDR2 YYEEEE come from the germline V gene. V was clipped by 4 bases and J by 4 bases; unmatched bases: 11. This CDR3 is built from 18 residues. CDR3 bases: TGTGCCAGCAGCGACCCGGGACTAGCGGGCCCTTCCACCGGGGAGCTGTTTTTT. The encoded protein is CASSDPGLAGPSTGELFF. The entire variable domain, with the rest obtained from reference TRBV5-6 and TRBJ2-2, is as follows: DAGVTQSPTHLIKTRGQQVTLRCSPKSGHDTVSWYQQALGQGPQFIFQYYEEEERQRGNFPDRFSGHQFPNYSSELNVNALLLGDSALYLCASSDPGLAGPSTGELFFGEGSRLTVL.

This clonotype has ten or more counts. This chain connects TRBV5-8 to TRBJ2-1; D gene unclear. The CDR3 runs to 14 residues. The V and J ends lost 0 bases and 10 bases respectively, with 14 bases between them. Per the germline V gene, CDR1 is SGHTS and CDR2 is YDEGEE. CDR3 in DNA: TGTGCCAGCAGCTTGGAGGGCTTGACGCGCGAGCAGTTCTTC. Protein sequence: CASSLEGLTREQFF. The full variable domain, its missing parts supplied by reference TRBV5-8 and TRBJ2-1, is EAGVTQSPTHLIKTRGQQATLRCSPISGHTSVYWYQQALGLGLQFLLWYDEGEERNRGNFPPRFSGRQFPNYSSELNVNALELEDSALYLCASSLEGLTREQFFGPGTRLTVL.

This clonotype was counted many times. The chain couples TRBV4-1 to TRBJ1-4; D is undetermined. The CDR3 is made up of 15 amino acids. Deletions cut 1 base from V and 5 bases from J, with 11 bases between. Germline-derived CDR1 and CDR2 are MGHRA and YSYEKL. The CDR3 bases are TGCGCCAGCAGCCAAGTACTGCGGGGAAATGAAAAACTGTTTTTT. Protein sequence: CASSQVLRGNEKLFF.

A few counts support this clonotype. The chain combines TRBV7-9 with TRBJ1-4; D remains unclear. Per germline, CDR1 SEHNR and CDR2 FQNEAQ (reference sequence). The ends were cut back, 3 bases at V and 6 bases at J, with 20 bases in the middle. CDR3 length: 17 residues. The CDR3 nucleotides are TGTGCCAGCAGCTTGAGGATATTTCCGGGAGTTCATGAAAAACTGTTTTTT. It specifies CASSLRIFPGVHEKLFF.